This TCR beta chain was sequenced for a study of blood T cell repertoires in COVID-19. The overall study: Researchers got acute and convalescent COVID-19 samples from the United States, Italy and Spain. PBMCs, B-cell-depleted T cells, or T cells provided the cDNA or gDNA that made up the material.

In the study's own analysis: Counts of nucleated cells, estimated from reference gene primer amplification, were obtained. Assay: immunoSEQ multiplex PCR; the TCRdb copy retains only in-frame clones and omits some. The DNA gave D and trimming, while V, J and clone size come from that table. Of about 190,000 clones listed, around nine tenths were seen once; the top ten hold approximately 1.1%. V lost 4 bases and J lost 5; bases outside the gene matches: 5. The CDR3 covers 14 residues. Germline V gene data show CDR1 as SGHRS and CDR2 as YFSETQ. Sample: peripheral blood. The sequence came from a man aged 25 to 45 with acute or convalescent COVID-19. The rearrangement uses TRBV5-1 and TRBJ1-5, with 8 positions matching TRBD1. In DNA, the CDR3 is TGCGCCAGCAGCAAGACAGGGGAAGATCAGCCCCAGCATTTT. Amino acids: CASSKTGEDQPQHF. The full variable domain, with the rest looked up from reference TRBV5-1 and TRBJ1-5, is KAGVTQTPRYLIKTRGQQVTLSCSPISGHRSVSWYQQTPGQGLQFLFEYFSETQRNKGNFPGRFSGRQFSNSRSEMNVSTLELGDSALYLCASSKTGEDQPQHFGDGTRLSIL.